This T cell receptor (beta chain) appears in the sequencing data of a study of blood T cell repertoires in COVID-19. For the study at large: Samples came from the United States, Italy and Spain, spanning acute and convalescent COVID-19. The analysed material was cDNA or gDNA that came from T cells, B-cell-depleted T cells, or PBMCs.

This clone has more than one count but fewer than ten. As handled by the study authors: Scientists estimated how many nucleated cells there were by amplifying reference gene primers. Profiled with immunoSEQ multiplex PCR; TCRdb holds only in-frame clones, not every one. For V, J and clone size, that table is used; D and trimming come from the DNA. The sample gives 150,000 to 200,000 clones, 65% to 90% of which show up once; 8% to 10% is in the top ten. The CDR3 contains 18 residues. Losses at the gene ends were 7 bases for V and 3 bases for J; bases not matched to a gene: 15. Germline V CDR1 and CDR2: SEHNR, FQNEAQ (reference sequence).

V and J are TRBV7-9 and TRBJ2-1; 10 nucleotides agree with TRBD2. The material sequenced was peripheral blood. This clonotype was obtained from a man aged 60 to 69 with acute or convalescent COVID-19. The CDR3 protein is CASMGPFRLAGVYNEQFF. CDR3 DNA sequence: TGTGCCAGCATGGGCCCATTCAGGCTAGCGGGAGTCTACAATGAGCAGTTCTTC.